The present T cell receptor (beta chain) was sequenced within a study of blood T cell repertoires in COVID-19. This table comes from immunoSEQ multiplex PCR, and its TCRdb copy is limited to in-frame clones, with some not included. The profile shows 350,000 to 400,000 clones, 80% to 90% of them singletons. This sequence originates from a woman aged 25 to 45 with COVID-19, enrolled during active disease. Sequenced sample: peripheral blood.

CDR3 amino acids: CASSKGTANTEAFF. In DNA, the CDR3 is TGTGCCAGCAGCAAGGGGACAGCCAACACTGAAGCTTTCTTT. The chain employs TRBV6-5 and TRBJ1-1; 7 bases align to TRBD1. CDR3 length: 14 amino acids. The germline CDR1 and CDR2 sequences are MNHEY and SVGAGI. J was trimmed by 2 bases and V by 6 bases; bases with no gene match: 6.